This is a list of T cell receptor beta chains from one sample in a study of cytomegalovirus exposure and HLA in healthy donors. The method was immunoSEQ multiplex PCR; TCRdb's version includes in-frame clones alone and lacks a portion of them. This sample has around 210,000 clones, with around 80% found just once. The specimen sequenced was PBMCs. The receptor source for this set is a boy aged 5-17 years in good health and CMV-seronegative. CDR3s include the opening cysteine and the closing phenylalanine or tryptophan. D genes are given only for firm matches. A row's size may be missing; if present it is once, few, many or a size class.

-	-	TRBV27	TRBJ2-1	CASSLQYHLPGLPSSYNEQFF	TGTGCCAGCAGTTTACAATACCATTTACCGGGACTGCCCAGCTCCTACAATGAGCAGTTCTTC
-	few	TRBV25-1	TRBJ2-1	CASSQGFSYNEQFF	TGTGCCAGCAGTCAGGGATTCTCCTACAATGAGCAGTTCTTC
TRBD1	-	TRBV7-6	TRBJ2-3	CASSSPWDRGPHADTQYF	TGTGCCAGCAGCTCCCCGTGGGACAGGGGGCCGCACGCAGATACGCAGTATTTT
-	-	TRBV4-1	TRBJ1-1	CASSQQVLNTEAFF	TGCGCCAGCAGCCAACAGGTACTGAACACTGAAGCTTTCTTT
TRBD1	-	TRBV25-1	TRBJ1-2	CASSEGDRDYGYTF	TGTGCCAGCAGTGAGGGGGACAGGGACTATGGCTACACCTTC
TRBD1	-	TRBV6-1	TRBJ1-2	CANSKRQGETGYTF	TGTGCCAACAGTAAACGACAGGGGGAGACGGGCTACACCTTC
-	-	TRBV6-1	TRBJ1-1	CASSDIRDRNTEAFF	TGTGCCAGCAGTGACATCCGCGATCGGAACACTGAAGCTTTCTTT
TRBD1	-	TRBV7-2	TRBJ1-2	CASRWTGGYTF	TGTGCCAGCCGATGGACAGGGGGCTACACCTTC
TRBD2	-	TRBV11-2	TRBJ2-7	CASSSEPGLAYEQYF	TGTGCCAGCAGCTCCGAACCGGGACTAGCCTACGAGCAGTACTTC
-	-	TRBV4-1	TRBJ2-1	CASSPGRGSYNEQFF	TGCGCCAGCAGCCCAGGACGGGGCTCCTACAATGAGCAGTTCTTC
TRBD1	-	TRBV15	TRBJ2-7	CATSRHRTGDEQYF	TGTGCCACCAGCAGGCACAGGACAGGGGACGAGCAGTACTTC
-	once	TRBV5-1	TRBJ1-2	CASSADNNYGYTF	TGCGCCAGCAGCGCCGACAATAACTATGGCTACACCTTC
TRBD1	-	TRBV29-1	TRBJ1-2	CSALNRGLDGYTF	TGCAGCGCCCTCAACAGGGGGCTGGATGGCTACACCTTC
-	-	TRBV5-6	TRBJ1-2	CASSLGSILGRGYTF	TGTGCCAGCAGCTTGGGATCCATCCTGGGGAGAGGCTACACCTTC
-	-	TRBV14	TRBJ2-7	CASSQETFRTESYEQYF	TGTGCCAGCAGCCAAGAAACATTCAGGACAGAGTCCTACGAGCAGTACTTC
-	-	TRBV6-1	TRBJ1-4	CASSIEDTGFEKLFF	TGTGCCAGCAGTATCGAGGACACTGGTTTTGAAAAACTGTTTTTT
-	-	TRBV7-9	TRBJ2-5	CASSPGIGETQYF	TGTGCCAGCAGCCCAGGGATAGGAGAGACCCAGTACTTC
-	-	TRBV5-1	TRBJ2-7	CASSLRRESSYEQYF	TGCGCCAGCAGCCTCCGAAGGGAGAGCTCCTACGAGCAGTACTTC
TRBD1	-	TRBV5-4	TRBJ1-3	CASSTGQGANTIYF	TGTGCCAGCAGCACGGGACAGGGGGCGAACACCATATATTTT
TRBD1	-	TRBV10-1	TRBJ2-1	CASSLQGAWNEQFF	TGCGCCAGCAGCTTACAGGGGGCATGGAATGAGCAGTTCTTC
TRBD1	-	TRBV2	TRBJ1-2	CASRTGTDINYGYTF	TGTGCCAGCAGGACCGGGACAGACATCAACTATGGCTACACCTTC
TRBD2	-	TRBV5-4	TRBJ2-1	CASSAPGTSGRRPANEQFF	TGTGCCAGCAGCGCCCCCGGGACTAGCGGGAGGCGGCCCGCCAATGAGCAGTTCTTC
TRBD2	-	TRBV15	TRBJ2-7	CATSSGSRLANHSYEQYF	TGTGCCACCAGCTCCGGGTCTAGACTAGCCAACCACTCCTACGAGCAGTACTTC
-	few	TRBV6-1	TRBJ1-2	CASSELAGLGYTF	TGTGCCAGCAGTGAATTAGCAGGGCTTGGCTACACCTTC
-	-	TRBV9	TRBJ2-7	CASSASRESGNEQYF	TGTGCCAGCAGCGCCTCCAGGGAAAGTGGGAACGAGCAGTACTTC
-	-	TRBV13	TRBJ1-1	CASSSRVSAEAFF	TGTGCCAGCAGCTCCCGGGTGTCCGCTGAAGCTTTCTTT
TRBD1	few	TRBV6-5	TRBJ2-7	CASSYWRGTGRDEQYF	TGTGCCAGCAGTTACTGGAGGGGGACAGGGAGGGACGAGCAGTACTTC
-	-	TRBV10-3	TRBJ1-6	CAISPRDIGSPLHF	TGTGCCATCAGTCCCAGGGATATAGGCTCACCCCTCCACTTT
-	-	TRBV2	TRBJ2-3	CASSEARYGGTDTQYF	TGTGCCAGCAGTGAAGCAAGGTACGGAGGGACAGATACGCAGTATTTT
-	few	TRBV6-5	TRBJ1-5	CASSYSGQGYQPQHF	TGTGCCAGCAGTTACTCGGGTCAGGGGTATCAGCCCCAGCATTTT
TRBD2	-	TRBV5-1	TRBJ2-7	CASSPGGTSGSREQYF	TGCGCCAGCAGCCCTGGGGGTACCAGCGGGAGTCGGGAGCAGTACTTC